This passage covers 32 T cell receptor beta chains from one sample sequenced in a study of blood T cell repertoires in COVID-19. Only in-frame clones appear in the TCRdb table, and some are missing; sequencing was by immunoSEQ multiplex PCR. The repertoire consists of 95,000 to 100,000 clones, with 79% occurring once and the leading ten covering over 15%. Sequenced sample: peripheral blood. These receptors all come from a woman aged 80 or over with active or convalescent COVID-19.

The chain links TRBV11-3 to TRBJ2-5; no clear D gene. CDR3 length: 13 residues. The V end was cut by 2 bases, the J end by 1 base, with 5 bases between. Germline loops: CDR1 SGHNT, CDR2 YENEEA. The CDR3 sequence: CASSLSVQETQYF. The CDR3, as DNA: TGTGCCAGCAGCTTATCGGTCCAAGAGACCCAGTACTTC.

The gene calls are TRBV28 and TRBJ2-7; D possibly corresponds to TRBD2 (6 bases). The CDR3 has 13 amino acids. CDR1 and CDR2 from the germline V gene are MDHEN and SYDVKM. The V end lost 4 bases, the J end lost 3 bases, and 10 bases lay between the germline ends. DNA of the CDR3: TGTGCCAGCAGTTCGGGAGTATTCTACGAGCAGTACTTC. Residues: CASSSGVFYEQYF.

As DNA, the CDR3 is TGTGCCAGCGGACTAGCGGGGATCACAGATACGCAGTATTTT. It codes for CASGLAGITDTQYF. The chain is built from TRBV6-6 and TRBJ2-3; 12 positions agree with TRBD2. The CDR3 totals 14 residues. Unmatched junction bases numbered 2, after V lost 8 bases and J lost 2 bases. Looked up from germline, CDR1 is MNHNY and CDR2 is SVGAGI (reference sequence).

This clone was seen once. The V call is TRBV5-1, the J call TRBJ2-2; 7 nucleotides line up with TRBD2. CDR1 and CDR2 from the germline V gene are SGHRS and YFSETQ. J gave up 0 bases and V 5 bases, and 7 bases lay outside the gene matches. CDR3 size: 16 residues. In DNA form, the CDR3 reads TGCGCCAGCAGTGTGCTAGCGGCCACGAACACCGGGGAGCTGTTTTTT. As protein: CASSVLAATNTGELFF.

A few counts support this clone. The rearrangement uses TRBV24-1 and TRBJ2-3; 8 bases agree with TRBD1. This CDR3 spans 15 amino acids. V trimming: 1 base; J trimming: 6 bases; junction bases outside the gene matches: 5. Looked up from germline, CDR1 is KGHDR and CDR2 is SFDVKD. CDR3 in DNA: TGTGCCACCAGTGATTTCGGGACAGGTTCCGATACGCAGTATTTT. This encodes CATSDFGTGSDTQYF.

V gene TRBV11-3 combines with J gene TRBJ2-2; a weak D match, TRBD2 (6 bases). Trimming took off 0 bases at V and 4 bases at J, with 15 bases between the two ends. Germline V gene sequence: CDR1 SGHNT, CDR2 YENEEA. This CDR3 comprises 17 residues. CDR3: CASSLDLGGVGTGELFF. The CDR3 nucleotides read TGTGCCAGCAGCTTAGATCTCGGGGGAGTGGGCACCGGGGAGCTGTTTTTT.

The CDR3 is CARPKKDSKISPGDEQYF. In DNA form, the CDR3 reads TGCGCCAGACCCAAGAAAGATTCTAAAATATCCCCCGGGGACGAGCAGTACTTC. This chain connects TRBV10-1 to TRBJ2-7; D is possibly TRBD2 (5 bases). The CDR3 has 18 amino acids. Trimming shortened V by 9 bases and J by 5 bases, and 32 bases separated the two germline ends. CDR1 is WNHNN and CDR2 is SYGVQD in the germline V gene (reference sequence).

For the CDR3, the DNA is TGTGCCAGCAGCCCGTCACGGGTGGAGACCCAGTACTTC. This codes for CASSPSRVETQYF. The rearrangement uses TRBV7-3 and TRBJ2-5; D not certain. Between the trimmed V and J ends, which lost 5 bases and 5 bases, there was a span of 12 bases. From germline, CDR1 is SGHTA and CDR2 FQGTGA. The length of the CDR3 is 13 residues.

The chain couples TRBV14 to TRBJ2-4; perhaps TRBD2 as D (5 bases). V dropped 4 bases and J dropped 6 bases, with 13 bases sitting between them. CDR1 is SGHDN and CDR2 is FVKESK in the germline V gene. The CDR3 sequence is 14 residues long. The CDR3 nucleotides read TGTGCCAGCAGCCTCCACCGGGATTCAAACATTCAGTACTTC. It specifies CASSLHRDSNIQYF.

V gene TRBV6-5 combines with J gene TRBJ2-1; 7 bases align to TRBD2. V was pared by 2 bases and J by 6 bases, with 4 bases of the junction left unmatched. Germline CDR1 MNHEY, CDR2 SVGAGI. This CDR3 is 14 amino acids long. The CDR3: CASSYGIAGNEQFF. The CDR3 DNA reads TGTGCCAGCAGTTACGGGATAGCGGGCAATGAGCAGTTCTTC.

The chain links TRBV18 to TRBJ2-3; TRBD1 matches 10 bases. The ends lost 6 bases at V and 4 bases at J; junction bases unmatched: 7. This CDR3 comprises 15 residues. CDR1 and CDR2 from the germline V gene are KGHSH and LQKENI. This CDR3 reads CASSPRQGAADTQYF. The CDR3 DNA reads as TGTGCCAGCTCCCCCAGACAGGGGGCAGCAGATACGCAGTATTTT.

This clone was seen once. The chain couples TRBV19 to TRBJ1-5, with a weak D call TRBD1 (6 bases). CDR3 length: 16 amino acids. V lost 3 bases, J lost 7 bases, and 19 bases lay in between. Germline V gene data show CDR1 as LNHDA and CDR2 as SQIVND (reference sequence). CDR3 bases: TGTGCCAGTAGTATCCTCGGACAGTTCCTCTCCCAGCCCCAGCATTTT. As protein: CASSILGQFLSQPQHF.

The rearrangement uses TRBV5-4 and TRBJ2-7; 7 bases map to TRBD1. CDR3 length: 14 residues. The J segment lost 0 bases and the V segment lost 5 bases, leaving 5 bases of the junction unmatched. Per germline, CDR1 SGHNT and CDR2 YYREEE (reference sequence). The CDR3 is CASRQDRSSYEQYF. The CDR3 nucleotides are TGTGCCAGCAGGCAGGACAGGAGCTCCTACGAGCAGTACTTC.

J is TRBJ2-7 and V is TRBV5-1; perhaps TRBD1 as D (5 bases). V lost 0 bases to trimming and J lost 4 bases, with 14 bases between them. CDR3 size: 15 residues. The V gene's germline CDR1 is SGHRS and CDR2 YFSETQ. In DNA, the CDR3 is TGCGCCAGCAGCTTGGACCCTAACGACAGTTACGAGCAGTACTTC. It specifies CASSLDPNDSYEQYF. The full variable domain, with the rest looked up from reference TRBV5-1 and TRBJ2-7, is KAGVTQTPRYLIKTRGQQVTLSCSPISGHRSVSWYQQTPGQGLQFLFEYFSETQRNKGNFPGRFSGRQFSNSRSEMNVSTLELGDSALYLCASSLDPNDSYEQYFGPGTRLTVT.

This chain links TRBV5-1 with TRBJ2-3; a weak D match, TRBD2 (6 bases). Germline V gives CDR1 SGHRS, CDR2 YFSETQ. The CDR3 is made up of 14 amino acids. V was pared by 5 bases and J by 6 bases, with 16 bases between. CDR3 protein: CASSDRKAGDTQYF. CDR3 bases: TGCGCCAGCAGTGACCGTAAGGCGGGGGATACGCAGTATTTT.

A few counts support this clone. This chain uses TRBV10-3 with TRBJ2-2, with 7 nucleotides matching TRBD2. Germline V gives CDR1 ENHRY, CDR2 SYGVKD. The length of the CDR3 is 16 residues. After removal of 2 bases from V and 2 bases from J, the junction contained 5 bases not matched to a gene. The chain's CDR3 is CAISERAGTNTGELFF. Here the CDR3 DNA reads TGTGCCATCAGTGAGCGAGCGGGAACCAACACCGGGGAGCTGTTTTTT.

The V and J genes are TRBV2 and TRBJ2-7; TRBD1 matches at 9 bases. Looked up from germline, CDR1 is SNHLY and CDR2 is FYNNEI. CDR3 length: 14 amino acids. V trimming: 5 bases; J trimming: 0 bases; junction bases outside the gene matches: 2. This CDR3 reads CASSYRGPSYEQYF. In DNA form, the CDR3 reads TGTGCCAGCAGTTACAGGGGGCCCTCCTACGAGCAGTACTTC.

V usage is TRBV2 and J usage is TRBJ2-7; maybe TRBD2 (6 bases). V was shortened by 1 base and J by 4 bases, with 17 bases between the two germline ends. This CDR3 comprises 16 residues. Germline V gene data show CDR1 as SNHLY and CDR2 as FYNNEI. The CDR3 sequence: CASSEGSAGSPYEQYF. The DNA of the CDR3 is TGTGCCAGCAGTGAAGGGTCGGCGGGATCTCCGTACGAGCAGTACTTC.

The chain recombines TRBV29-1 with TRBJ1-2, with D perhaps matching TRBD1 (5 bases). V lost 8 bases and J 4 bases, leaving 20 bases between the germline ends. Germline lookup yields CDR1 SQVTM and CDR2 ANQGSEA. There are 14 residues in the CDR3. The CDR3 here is CSTGHTGARYGYTF. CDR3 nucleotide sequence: TGCAGCACAGGTCACACCGGAGCGCGCTATGGCTACACCTTC. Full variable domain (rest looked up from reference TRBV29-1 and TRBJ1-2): SAVISQKPSRDICQRGTSLTIQCQVDSQVTMMFWYRQQPGQSLTLIATANQGSEATYESGFVIDKFPISRPNLTFSTLTVSNMSPEDSSIYLCSTGHTGARYGYTFGSGTRLTVV.

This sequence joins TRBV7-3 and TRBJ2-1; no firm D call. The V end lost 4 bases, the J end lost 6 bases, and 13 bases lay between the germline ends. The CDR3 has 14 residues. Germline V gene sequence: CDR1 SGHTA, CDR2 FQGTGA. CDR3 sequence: CASSSQQTVNEQFF. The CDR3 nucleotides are TGTGCCAGCAGCTCCCAGCAGACTGTCAATGAGCAGTTCTTC.

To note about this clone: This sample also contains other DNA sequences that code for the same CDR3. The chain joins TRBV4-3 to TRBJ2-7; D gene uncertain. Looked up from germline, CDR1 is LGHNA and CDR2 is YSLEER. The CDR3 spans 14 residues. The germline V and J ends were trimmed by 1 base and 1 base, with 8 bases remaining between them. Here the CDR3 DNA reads TGCGCCAGCAGCCAAGGTGCAGGTTCCTACGAGCAGTACTTC. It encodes CASSQGAGSYEQYF.

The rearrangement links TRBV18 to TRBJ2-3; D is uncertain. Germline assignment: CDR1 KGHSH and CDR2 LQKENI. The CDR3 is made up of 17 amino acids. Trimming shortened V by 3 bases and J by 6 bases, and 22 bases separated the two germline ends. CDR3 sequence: CASSPELARTAGDTQYF. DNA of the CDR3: TGTGCCAGCTCACCCGAGCTGGCGCGTACCGCCGGGGATACGCAGTATTTT.

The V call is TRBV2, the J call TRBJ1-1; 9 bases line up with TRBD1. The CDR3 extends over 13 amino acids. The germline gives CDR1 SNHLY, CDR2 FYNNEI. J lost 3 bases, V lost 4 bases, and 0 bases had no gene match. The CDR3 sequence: CASSGDRDTEAFF. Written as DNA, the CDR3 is TGTGCCAGCAGTGGGGACAGGGACACTGAAGCTTTCTTT.

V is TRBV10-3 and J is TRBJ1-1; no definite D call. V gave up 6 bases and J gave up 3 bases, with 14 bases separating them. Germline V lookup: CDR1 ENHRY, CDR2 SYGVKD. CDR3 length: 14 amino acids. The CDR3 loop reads CAIRRSSPDTEAFF. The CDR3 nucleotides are TGTGCCATCAGAAGATCGAGTCCGGACACTGAAGCTTTCTTT.

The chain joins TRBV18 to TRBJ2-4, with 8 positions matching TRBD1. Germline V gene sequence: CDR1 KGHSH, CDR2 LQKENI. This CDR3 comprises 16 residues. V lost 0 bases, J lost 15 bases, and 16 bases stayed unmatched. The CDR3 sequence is CASSPPRTGPEEGAYF. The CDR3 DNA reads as TGTGCCAGCTCACCACCGCGGACAGGGCCCGAAGAAGGAGCGTACTTC.

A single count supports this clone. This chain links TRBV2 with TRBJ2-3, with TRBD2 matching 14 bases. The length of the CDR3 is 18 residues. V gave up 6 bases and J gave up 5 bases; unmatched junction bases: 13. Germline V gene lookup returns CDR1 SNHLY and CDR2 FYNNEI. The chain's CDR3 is CASRDPGLAGEGGDTQYF. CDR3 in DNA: TGTGCCAGCAGGGACCCGGGACTAGCGGGAGAAGGTGGAGATACGCAGTATTTT.

CDR3 loop: CAWGYSEAFF. The CDR3 DNA is TGTGCCTGGGGGTACTCGGAAGCTTTCTTT. V is TRBV30 and J is TRBJ1-1; D gene unclear. The CDR3 is 10 amino acids. Germline CDR1 is GTSNPN and CDR2 is SVGIG (reference sequence). V dropped 5 bases and J dropped 8 bases, with 9 bases sitting between them.

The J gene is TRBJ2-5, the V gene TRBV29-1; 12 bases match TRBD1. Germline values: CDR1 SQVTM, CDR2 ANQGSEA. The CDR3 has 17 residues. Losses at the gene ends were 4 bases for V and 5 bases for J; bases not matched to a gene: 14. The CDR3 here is CSVGPSGGQGAPETQYF. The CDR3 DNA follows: TGCAGCGTTGGTCCCTCCGGGGGACAGGGGGCCCCGGAGACCCAGTACTTC.

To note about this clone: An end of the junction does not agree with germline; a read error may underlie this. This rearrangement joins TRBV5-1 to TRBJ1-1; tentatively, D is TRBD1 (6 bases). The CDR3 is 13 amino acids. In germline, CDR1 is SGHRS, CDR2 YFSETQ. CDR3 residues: CASSSNRVTEAFF. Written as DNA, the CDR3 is TGTGCCAGCAGCTCCAACAGGGTTACTGAAGCTTTCTTT.

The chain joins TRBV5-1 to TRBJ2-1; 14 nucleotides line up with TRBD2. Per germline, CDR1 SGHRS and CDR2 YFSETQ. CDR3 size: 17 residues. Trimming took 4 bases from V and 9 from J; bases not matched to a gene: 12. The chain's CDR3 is CASSPLPGLAGVGEQFF. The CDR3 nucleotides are TGCGCCAGCAGCCCGCTCCCGGGACTAGCGGGAGTGGGTGAGCAGTTCTTC.

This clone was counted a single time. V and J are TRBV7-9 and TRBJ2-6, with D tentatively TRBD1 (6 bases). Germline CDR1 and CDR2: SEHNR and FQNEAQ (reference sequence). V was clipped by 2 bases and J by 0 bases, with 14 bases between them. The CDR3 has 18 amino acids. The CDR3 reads CASSLSGRGRSGANVLTF. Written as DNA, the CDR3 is TGTGCCAGCAGCTTATCGGGCAGGGGCCGCTCTGGGGCCAACGTCCTGACTTTC.

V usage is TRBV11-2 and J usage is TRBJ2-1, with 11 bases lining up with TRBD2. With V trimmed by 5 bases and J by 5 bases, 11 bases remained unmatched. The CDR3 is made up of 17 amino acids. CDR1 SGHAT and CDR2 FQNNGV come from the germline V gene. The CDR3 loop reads CASSLLHGTSGNNEQFF. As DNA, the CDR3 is TGTGCCAGCAGCCTACTGCACGGGACTAGCGGCAACAATGAGCAGTTCTTC.